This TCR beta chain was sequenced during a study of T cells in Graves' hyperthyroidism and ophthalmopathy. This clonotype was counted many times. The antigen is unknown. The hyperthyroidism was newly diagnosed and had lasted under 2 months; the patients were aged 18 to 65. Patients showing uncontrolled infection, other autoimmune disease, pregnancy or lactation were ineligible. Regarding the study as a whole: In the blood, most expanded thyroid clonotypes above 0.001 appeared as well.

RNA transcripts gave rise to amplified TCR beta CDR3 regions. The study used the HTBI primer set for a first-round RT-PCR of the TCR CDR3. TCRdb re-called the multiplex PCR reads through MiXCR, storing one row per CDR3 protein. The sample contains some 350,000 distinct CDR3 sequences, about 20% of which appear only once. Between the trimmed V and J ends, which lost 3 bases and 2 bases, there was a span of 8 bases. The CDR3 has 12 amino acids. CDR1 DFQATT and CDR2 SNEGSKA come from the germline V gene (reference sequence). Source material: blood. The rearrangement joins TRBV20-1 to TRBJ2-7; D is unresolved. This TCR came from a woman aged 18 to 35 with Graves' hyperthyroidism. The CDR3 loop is CSASITTYEQYF. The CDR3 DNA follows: TGCAGTGCTAGTATTACTACCTACGAGCAGTACTTC.